The TCR beta chain under discussion was sequenced for a study of beta chain features in type 1 diabetes. This clone was recorded many times. V was clipped by 7 bases and J by 3 bases; unmatched bases: 8. Germline CDR1 reads SQVTM; CDR2 reads ANQGSEA. CDR3 size: 13 residues. TCRB transcripts that were expressed got sequenced, as all of the isolated RNA had been reverse transcribed. Assay: immunoSEQ multiplex PCR; the TCRdb copy retains only in-frame clones and omits some. The sample records more than 350,000 clones, approximately 10% being singletons. The source is a woman younger than 35 in good health. The sequencing input was naive CD4+ T cells from blood. The rearrangement links TRBV29-1 to TRBJ2-5; 7 bases align to TRBD1. The CDR3 region is CSGHSGTEETQYF. The CDR3 region has the DNA TGCAGCGGCCATTCCGGGACAGAAGAGACCCAGTACTTC.